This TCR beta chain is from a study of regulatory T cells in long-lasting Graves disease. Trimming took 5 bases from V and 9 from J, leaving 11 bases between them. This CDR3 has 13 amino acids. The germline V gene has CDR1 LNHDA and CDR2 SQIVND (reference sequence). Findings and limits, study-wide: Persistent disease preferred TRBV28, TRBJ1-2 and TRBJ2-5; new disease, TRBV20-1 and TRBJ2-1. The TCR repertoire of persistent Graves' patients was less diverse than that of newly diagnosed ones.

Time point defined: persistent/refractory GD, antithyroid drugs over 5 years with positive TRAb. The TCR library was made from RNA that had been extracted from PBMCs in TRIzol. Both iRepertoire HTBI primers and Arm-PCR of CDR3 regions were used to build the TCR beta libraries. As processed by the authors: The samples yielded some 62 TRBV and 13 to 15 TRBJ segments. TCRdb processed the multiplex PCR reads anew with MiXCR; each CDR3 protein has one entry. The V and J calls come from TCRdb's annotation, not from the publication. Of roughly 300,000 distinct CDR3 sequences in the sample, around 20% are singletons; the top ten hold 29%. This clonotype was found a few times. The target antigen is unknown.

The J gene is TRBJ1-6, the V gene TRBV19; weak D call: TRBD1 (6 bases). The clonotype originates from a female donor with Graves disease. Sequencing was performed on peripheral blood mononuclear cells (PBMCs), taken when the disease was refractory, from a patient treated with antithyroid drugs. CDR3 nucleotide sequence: TGTGCCAGTAGTTTCGGACAGCCTTCACCCCTCCACTTT. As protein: CASSFGQPSPLHF.